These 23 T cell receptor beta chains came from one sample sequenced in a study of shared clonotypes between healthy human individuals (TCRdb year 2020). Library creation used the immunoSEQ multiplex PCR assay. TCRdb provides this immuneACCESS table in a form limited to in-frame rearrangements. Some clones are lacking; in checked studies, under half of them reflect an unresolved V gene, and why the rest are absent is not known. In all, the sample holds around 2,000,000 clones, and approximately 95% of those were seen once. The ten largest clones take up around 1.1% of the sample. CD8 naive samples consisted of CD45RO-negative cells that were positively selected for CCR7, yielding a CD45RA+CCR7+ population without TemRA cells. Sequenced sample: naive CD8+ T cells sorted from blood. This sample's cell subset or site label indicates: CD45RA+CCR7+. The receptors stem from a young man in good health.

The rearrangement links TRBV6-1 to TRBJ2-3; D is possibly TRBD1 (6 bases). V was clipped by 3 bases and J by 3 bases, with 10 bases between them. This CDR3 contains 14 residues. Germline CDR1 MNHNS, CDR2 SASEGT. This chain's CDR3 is CASSDQGPTDTQYF. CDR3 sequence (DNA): TGTGCCAGCAGTGACCAGGGGCCAACAGATACGCAGTATTTT.

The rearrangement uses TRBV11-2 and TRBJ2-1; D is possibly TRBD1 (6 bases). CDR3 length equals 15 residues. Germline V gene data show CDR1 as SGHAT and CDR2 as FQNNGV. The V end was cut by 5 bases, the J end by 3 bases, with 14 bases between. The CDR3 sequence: CASSQPQGYYNEQFF. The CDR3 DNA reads TGTGCCAGCAGCCAGCCACAGGGTTACTACAATGAGCAGTTCTTC.

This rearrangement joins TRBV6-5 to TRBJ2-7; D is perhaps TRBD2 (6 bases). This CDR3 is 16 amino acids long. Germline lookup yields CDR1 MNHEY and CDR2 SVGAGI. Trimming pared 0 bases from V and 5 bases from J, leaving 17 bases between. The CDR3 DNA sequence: TGTGCCAGCAGTTACTCGACGGGGGAGACCAATCACGAGCAGTACTTC. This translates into CASSYSTGETNHEQYF.

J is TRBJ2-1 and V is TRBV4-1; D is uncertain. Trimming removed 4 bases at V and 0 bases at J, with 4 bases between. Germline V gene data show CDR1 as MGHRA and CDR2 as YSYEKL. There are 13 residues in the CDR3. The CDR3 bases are TGCGCCAGCAGCCCTCGCTCCTACAATGAGCAGTTCTTC. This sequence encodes CASSPRSYNEQFF.

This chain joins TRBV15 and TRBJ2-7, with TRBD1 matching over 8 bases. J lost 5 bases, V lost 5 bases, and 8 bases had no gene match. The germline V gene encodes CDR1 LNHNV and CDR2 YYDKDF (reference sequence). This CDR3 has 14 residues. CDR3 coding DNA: TGTGCCACCAGCCCGACAGGGGTAGGGGACGAGCAGTACTTC. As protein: CATSPTGVGDEQYF. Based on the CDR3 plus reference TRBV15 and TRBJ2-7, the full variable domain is DAMVIQNPRYQVTQFGKPVTLSCSQTLNHNVMYWYQQKSSQAPKLLFHYYDKDFNNEADTPDNFQSRRPNTSFCFLDIRSPGLGDTAMYLCATSPTGVGDEQYFGPGTRLTVT.

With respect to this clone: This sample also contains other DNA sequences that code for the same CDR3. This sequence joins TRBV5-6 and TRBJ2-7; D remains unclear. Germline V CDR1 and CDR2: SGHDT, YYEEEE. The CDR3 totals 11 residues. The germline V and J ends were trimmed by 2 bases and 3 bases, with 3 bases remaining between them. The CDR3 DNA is TGTGCCAGCAGCTTCAGCTACGAGCAGTACTTC. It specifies CASSFSYEQYF.

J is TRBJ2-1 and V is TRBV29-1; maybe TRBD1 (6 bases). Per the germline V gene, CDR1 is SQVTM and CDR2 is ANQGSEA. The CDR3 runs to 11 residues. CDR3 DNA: TGCCAAACAGGGACCTACAATGAGCAGTTCTTC. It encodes CQTGTYNEQFF.

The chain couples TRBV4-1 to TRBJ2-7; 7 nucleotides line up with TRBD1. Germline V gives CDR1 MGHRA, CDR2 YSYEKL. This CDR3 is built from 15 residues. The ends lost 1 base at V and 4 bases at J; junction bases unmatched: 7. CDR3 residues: CASSQVTGVGYEQYF. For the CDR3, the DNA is TGCGCCAGCAGCCAAGTTACAGGGGTGGGGTACGAGCAGTACTTC.

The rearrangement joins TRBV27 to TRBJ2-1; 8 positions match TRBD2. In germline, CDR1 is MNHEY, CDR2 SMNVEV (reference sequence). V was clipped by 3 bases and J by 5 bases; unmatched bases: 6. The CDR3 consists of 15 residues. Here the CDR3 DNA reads TGTGCCAGCAGTTTGCGGACTAGCATAGACAATGAGCAGTTCTTC. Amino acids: CASSLRTSIDNEQFF.

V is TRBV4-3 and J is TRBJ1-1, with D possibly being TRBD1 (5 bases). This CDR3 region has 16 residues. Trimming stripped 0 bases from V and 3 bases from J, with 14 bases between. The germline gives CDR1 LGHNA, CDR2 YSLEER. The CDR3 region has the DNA TGCGCCAGCAGCCAAGATATCATGACGGGGGACACTGAAGCTTTCTTT. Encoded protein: CASSQDIMTGDTEAFF.

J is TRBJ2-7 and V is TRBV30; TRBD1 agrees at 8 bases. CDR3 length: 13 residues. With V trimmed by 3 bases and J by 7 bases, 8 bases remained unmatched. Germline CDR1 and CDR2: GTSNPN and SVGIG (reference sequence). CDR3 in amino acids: CAWRHRGSGEQYF. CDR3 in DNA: TGTGCCTGGAGGCACAGGGGGTCAGGGGAGCAGTACTTC.

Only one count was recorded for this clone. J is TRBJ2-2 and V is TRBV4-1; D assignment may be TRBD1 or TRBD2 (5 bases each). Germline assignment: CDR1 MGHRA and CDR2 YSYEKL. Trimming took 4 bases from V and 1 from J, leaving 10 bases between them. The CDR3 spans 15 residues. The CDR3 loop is CASSPGTLNTGELFF. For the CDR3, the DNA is TGCGCCAGCAGCCCGGGGACCCTGAACACCGGGGAGCTGTTTTTT.

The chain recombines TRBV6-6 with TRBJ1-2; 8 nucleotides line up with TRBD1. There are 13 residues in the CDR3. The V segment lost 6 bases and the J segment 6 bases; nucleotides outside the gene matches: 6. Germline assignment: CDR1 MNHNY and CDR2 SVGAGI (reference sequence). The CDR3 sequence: CASRPQGAHGYTF. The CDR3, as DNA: TGTGCCAGCAGGCCTCAGGGGGCCCATGGCTACACCTTC.

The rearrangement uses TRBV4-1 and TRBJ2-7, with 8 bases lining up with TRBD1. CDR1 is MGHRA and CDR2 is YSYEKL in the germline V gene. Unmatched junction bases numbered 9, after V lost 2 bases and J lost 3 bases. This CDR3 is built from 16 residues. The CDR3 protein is CASSQSRTGKGYEQYF. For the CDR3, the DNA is TGCGCCAGCAGCCAATCCCGGACAGGGAAAGGCTACGAGCAGTACTTC.

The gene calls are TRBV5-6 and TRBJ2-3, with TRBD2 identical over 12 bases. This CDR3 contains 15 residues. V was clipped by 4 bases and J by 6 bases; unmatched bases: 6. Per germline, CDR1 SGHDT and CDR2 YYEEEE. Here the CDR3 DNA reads TGTGCCAGCAGCACCTCCGGACTAGCGGGGGATACGCAGTATTTT. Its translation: CASSTSGLAGDTQYF.

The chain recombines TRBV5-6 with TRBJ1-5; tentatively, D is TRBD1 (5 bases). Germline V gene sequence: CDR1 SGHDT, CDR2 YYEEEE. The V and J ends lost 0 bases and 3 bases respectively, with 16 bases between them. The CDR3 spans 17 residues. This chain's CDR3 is CASSLGFGDLFNQPQHF. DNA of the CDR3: TGTGCCAGCAGCTTGGGTTTCGGGGACTTATTCAATCAGCCCCAGCATTTT. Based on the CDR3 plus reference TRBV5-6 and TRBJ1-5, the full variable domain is DAGVTQSPTHLIKTRGQQVTLRCSPKSGHDTVSWYQQALGQGPQFIFQYYEEEERQRGNFPDRFSGHQFPNYSSELNVNALLLGDSALYLCASSLGFGDLFNQPQHFGDGTRLSIL.

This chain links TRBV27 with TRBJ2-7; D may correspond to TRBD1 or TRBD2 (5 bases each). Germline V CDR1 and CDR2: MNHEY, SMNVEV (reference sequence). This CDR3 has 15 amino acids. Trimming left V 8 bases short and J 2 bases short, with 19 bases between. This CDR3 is CASGYRDAETYEQYF. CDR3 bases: TGTGCCAGCGGATATAGGGACGCAGAAACCTACGAGCAGTACTTC.

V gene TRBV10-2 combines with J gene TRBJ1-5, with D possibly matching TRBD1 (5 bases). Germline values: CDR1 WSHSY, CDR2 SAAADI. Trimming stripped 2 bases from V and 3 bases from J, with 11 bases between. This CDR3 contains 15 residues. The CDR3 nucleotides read TGCGCCAGCAGTGAGGGGGCAGGGTTCAATCAGCCCCAGCATTTT. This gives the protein CASSEGAGFNQPQHF.

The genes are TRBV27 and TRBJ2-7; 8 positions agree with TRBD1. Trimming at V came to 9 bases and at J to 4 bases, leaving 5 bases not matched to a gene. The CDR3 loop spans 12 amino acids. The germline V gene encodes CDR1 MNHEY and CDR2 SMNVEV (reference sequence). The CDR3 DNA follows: TGTGCCAGTCAGGGGGCACGGTACGAGCAGTACTTC. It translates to CASQGARYEQYF.

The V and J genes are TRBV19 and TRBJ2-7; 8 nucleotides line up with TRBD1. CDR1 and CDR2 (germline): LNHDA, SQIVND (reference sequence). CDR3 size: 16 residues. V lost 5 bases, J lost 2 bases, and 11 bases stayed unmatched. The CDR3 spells CASSAPWTGLTYEQYF. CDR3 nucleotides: TGTGCCAGTAGTGCCCCTTGGACAGGGCTAACCTACGAGCAGTACTTC.

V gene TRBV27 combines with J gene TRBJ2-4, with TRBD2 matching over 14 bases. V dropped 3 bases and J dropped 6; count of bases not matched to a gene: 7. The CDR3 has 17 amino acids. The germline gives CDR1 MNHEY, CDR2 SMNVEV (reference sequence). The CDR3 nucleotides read TGTGCCAGCAGTTTCACCCGGACTAGCGGGAGGAGAAACATTCAGTACTTC. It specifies CASSFTRTSGRRNIQYF.

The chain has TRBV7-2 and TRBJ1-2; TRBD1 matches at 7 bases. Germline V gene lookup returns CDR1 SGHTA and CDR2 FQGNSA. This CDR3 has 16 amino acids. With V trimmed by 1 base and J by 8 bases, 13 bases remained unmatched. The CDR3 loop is CASSLVKGGPEGGYTF. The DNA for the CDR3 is TGTGCCAGCAGCTTAGTAAAAGGGGGCCCCGAGGGCGGCTACACCTTC.

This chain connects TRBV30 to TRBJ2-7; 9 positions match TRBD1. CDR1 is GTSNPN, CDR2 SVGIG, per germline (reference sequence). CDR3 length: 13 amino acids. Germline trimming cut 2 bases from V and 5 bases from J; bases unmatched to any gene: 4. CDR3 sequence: CAWSITGGHEQYF. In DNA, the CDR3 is TGTGCCTGGAGTATAACAGGGGGCCACGAGCAGTACTTC.